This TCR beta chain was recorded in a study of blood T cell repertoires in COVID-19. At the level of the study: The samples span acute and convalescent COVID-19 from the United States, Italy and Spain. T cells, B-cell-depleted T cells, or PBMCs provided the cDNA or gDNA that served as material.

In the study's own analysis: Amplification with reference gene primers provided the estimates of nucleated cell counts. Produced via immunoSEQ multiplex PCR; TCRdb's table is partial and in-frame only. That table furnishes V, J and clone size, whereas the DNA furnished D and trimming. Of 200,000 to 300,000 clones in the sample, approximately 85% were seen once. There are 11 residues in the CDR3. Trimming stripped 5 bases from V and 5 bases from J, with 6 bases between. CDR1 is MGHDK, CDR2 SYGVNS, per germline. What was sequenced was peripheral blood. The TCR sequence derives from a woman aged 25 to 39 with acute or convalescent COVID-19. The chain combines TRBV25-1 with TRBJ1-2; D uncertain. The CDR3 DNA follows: TGTGCCAGCAGTTACGGGTATGGCTACACCTTC. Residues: CASSYGYGYTF.